Following are 11 T cell receptor beta chains from one sample sequenced in a study of T cell changes during pregnancy in multiple sclerosis. TCRdb's table, derived via immunoSEQ multiplex PCR, lists solely in-frame clones and lacks some. The sample yields some 100,000 clones, approximately 90% seen once. The sequenced sample was peripheral blood, obtained in the second trimester of pregnancy. All receptors derive from a female donor with multiple sclerosis, enrolled in a pregnancy study.

The chain recombines TRBV27 with TRBJ2-7; D is possibly TRBD2 (6 bases). The length of the CDR3 is 13 residues. In germline, CDR1 is MNHEY, CDR2 SMNVEV (reference sequence). V was pared by 3 bases and J by 6 bases, with 12 bases between. The DNA for the CDR3 is TGTGCCAGCAGTTTCACTCGGCGGGGCGAGCAGTACTTC. This sequence encodes CASSFTRRGEQYF.

V and J are TRBV12-2 and TRBJ2-1; TRBD1 is the table's D call and was not checked against the DNA. TRBV12-2 is reported as a pseudogene. This CDR3 contains 15 residues. The CDR3 DNA reads as TGTGCAAGTCGCGCCCCCCAGGGGGGTCCCAATGAGCAGTTCTTC. The encoded protein is CASRAPQGGPNEQFF.

V and J are TRBV7-2 and TRBJ2-2; 7 bases align to TRBD1. Germline lookup yields CDR1 SGHTA and CDR2 FQGNSA. The V gene end was trimmed by 3 bases and the J gene end by 6 bases; junction bases not matched to a gene: 7. This CDR3 contains 15 residues. The CDR3 sequence is CASSLGRGRSGELFF. The DNA of the CDR3 is TGTGCCAGCAGCTTGGGAAGGGGGCGTTCCGGGGAGCTGTTTTTT. Variable domain in full (rest from reference TRBV7-2 and TRBJ2-2): GAGVSQSPSNKVTEKGKDVELRCDPISGHTALYWYRQSLGQGLEFLIYFQGNSAPDKSGLPSDRFSAERTGGSVSTLTIQRTQQEDSAVYLCASSLGRGRSGELFFGEGSRLTVL.

The chain has TRBV2 and TRBJ2-2; TRBD1 matches 10 bases. The CDR3 is 17 amino acids. With 6 bases clipped from V and 2 bases from J, the junction kept 9 bases outside the gene matches. Germline V gives CDR1 SNHLY, CDR2 FYNNEI. CDR3 residues: CASRRQGALFNTGELFF. In DNA form, the CDR3 reads TGTGCCAGCAGAAGACAGGGGGCCCTTTTTAACACCGGGGAGCTGTTTTTT.

This rearrangement joins TRBV5-4 to TRBJ2-1; D is unclear. The CDR3 runs 17 residues. Germline CDR1 and CDR2: SGHNT and YYREEE (reference sequence). The V end was cut by 1 base, the J end by 0 bases, with 14 bases between. The CDR3 protein is CASSLLLRLSSYNEQFF. The DNA of the CDR3 is TGTGCCAGCAGCTTGTTACTAAGACTGAGCTCCTACAATGAGCAGTTCTTC.

This rearrangement joins TRBV2 to TRBJ1-5, with 9 bases matching TRBD1. Germline-derived CDR1 and CDR2 are SNHLY and FYNNEI. The J segment lost 5 bases and the V segment lost 6 bases, leaving 5 bases of the junction unmatched. This CDR3 spans 14 amino acids. CDR3 DNA: TGTGCCAGCAGGCCGGGACAGGGATATCAGCCCCAGCATTTT. Translated: CASRPGQGYQPQHF.

The rearrangement links TRBV27 to TRBJ1-5; 7 nucleotides agree with TRBD1. This CDR3 is 14 amino acids long. Looked up from germline, CDR1 is MNHEY and CDR2 is SMNVEV (reference sequence). The J segment lost 6 bases and the V segment lost 3 bases, leaving 5 bases of the junction unmatched. As DNA, the CDR3 is TGTGCCAGCAGTTTTGGAGGGGGCCGTCAGCCCCAGCATTTT. Translated, it gives CASSFGGGRQPQHF.

This clone appeared a few times. The chain is built from TRBV14 and TRBJ1-6; D gene ambiguous. This CDR3 is built from 18 residues. Germline CDR1 reads SGHDN; CDR2 reads FVKESK. V was shortened by 1 base and J by 0 bases, with 13 bases between the two germline ends. The CDR3 sequence: CASSQVSRSGSYNSPLHF. The CDR3 DNA sequence: TGTGCCAGCAGCCAAGTAAGTCGGAGTGGCTCCTATAATTCACCCCTCCACTTT. The whole variable domain, filled in from reference TRBV14 and TRBJ1-6, reads EAGVTQFPSHSVIEKGQTVTLRCDPISGHDNLYWYRRVMGKEIKFLLHFVKESKQDESGMPNNRFLAERTGGTYSTLKVQPAELEDSGVYFCASSQVSRSGSYNSPLHFGNGTRLTVT.

This rearrangement joins TRBV29-1 to TRBJ1-4; TRBD1 is a possible D gene (5 bases). The germline CDR1 and CDR2 sequences are SQVTM and ANQGSEA. The CDR3 covers 12 residues. Trimming pared 7 bases from V and 8 bases from J, leaving 14 bases between. Written as DNA, the CDR3 is TGCAGCGCGGTGGGGCTTAGAGAAAAACTGTTTTTT. This codes for CSAVGLREKLFF.

The gene calls are TRBV6-1 and TRBJ2-7; 9 bases map to TRBD1. Germline loops: CDR1 MNHNS, CDR2 SASEGT. Trimming cost V 8 bases and J 6 bases; bases outside gene matches: 8. The CDR3 extends over 13 amino acids. CDR3 sequence reads: CASSGQGFTEQYF. The CDR3, as DNA: TGTGCCAGCTCGGGACAGGGATTTACCGAGCAGTACTTC.

The chain couples TRBV28 to TRBJ2-5, with D tentatively TRBD1 (5 bases). Trimming removed 3 bases from V and 4 bases from J, with 27 bases in between. The CDR3 runs 19 residues. The germline V gene encodes CDR1 MDHEN and CDR2 SYDVKM. The CDR3 sequence is CASSFRDRGRVVGTETQYF. The CDR3 DNA sequence: TGTGCCAGCAGTTTTAGAGACCGTGGCAGGGTAGTAGGAACAGAGACCCAGTACTTC.